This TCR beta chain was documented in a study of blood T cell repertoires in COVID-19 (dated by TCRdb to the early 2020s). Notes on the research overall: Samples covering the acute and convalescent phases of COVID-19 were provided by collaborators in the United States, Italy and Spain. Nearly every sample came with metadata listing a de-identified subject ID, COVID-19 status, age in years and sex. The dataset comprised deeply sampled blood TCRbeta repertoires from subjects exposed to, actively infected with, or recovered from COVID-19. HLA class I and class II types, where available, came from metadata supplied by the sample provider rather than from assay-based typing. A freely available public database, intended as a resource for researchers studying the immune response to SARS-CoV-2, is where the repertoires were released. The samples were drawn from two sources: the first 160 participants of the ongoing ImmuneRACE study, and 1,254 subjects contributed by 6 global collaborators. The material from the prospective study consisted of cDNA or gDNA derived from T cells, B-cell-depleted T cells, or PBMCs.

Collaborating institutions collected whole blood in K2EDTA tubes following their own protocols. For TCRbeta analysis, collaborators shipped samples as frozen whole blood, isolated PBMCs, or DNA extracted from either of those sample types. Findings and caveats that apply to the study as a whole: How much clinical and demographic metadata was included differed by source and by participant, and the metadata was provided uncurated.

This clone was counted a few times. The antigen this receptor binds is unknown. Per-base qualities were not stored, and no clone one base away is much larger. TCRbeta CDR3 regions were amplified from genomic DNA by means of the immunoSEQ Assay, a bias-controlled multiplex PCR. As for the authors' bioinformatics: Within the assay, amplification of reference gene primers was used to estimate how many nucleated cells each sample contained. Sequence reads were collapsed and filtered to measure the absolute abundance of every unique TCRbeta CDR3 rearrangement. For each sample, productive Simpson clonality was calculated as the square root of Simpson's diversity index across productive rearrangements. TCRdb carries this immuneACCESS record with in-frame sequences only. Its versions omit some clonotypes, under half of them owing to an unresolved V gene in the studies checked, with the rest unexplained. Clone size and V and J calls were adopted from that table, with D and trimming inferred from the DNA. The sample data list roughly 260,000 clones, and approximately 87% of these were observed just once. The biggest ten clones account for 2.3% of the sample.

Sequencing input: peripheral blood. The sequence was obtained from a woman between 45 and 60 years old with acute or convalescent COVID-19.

The CDR3 reads as follows: CASSLAQRGPQHF. The sequence in DNA is TGTGCCAGCAGTTTAGCACAAAGGGGGCCCCAGCATTTT. In this chain, TRBV12-3 or TRBV12-4 is recombined with TRBJ1-5; tentative D gene TRBD1, with 5 bases matching. The CDR3 goes from the cysteine to the phenylalanine over 13 residues. The CDR3 DNA has 39 bases and is translated from base 1. At the junction V is shortened by 0 bases and J by 9 bases, with 9 bases in between.